Below, one T cell receptor (beta chain) is given with its context. Germline and junction disagree at one end, which may indicate a read error. This CDR3 contains 11 residues. The germline gives CDR1 SQVTM, CDR2 ANQGSEA. This sample was taken from a study of blood T cells in healthy people across ages. It was with a sample-barcoded 5' primer and a J-beta primer mix that a second PCR of roughly 7 to 11 cycles was run. Each sample provided no less than 3 million CDR3-containing paired-end reads. TCRdb independently ran MiXCR on the 5' RACE reads; one entry per CDR3 protein. The sample consists of 380,000 or so distinct CDR3 sequences, 50% to 60% of them appearing once.

The clonotype originates from a man aged 55-75 years in good health. The chain couples TRBV29-1 to TRBJ2-1, with D uncertain. The sample was blood. DNA for the CDR3: TGTAGTCGTTCTTTTGGCAATGAGCAGTTCTTC. This codes for CSRSFGNEQFF.